The 2 T cell receptor beta chains in this list originate from one sample, sequenced in a study of shared clonotypes between healthy human individuals. TCRdb's table, derived via immunoSEQ multiplex PCR, lists solely in-frame clones and lacks some. The profile shows roughly 520,000 clones, about 96% of them singletons. Sequenced sample: naive CD4+ T cells sorted from blood. Sample subset: CD45RA+ positively selected. The receptors were sampled from a woman under 40 in good health.

The gene calls are TRBV4-1 and TRBJ2-7; D perhaps matches TRBD1 (6 bases). The CDR3 extends over 17 amino acids. Per the germline V gene, CDR1 is MGHRA and CDR2 is YSYEKL. V was pared by 1 base and J by 2 bases, with 18 bases between. For the CDR3, the DNA is TGCGCCAGCAGCCAAGCTATCCCGAAGGGGACACCCTACGAGCAGTACTTC. This gives the protein CASSQAIPKGTPYEQYF.

This chain links TRBV28 with TRBJ1-3; no clear D gene. The CDR3 has 14 amino acids. The V and J ends lost 5 bases and 0 bases respectively, with 8 bases between them. Germline V gene sequence: CDR1 MDHEN, CDR2 SYDVKM. The CDR3 bases are TGTGCCAGCAGTCTCCTGGGCTCTGGAAACACCATATATTTT. It encodes CASSLLGSGNTIYF.